The rows below give T cell receptor beta chains drawn from one sample of a study of T cell changes during pregnancy in multiple sclerosis. Measured with immunoSEQ multiplex PCR; TCRdb has only the in-frame clones, and not every one. The repertoire holds fewer than 45,000 clones, with roughly 93% as singletons. The sequencing used CD8+ T cells from peripheral blood mononuclear cells, collected in the third trimester of pregnancy. The receptors were sampled from a female donor with multiple sclerosis, enrolled in a pregnancy study. CDR3s include the opening cysteine and the closing phenylalanine or tryptophan. A D gene is named only where the DNA matches it firmly. Expanded clones get a size class; other rows say once, few or many, or leave the size out.

j_call: TRBJ2-7; d_call: -; clone_size: few; v_call: TRBV7-9; cdr3_aa: CASSLVPYEQYF; cdr3_nt: TGTGCCAGCAGCTTAGTTCCGTACGAGCAGTACTTC
j_call: TRBJ2-5; d_call: TRBD2; clone_size: -; v_call: TRBV4-3; cdr3_aa: CASSQEEGSGSVETQYF; cdr3_nt: TGCGCCAGCAGCCAAGAGGAGGGTAGCGGGAGTGTTGAGACCCAGTACTTC
j_call: TRBJ1-1; d_call: -; clone_size: -; v_call: TRBV2; cdr3_aa: CASSYPGQSEAFF; cdr3_nt: TGTGCCAGCAGTTACCCTGGACAGAGTGAAGCTTTCTTT
j_call: TRBJ1-5; d_call: -; clone_size: -; v_call: TRBV2; cdr3_aa: CASSDWYPGRGGNQPQHF; cdr3_nt: TGTGCCAGCAGTGATTGGTACCCGGGCAGGGGTGGCAATCAGCCCCAGCATTTT
j_call: TRBJ2-1; d_call: TRBD1; clone_size: -; v_call: TRBV5-4; cdr3_aa: CASSSPTGPLDEQFF; cdr3_nt: TGTGCCAGCAGTTCGCCGACAGGGCCCCTGGATGAGCAGTTCTTC
j_call: TRBJ2-1; d_call: TRBD1; clone_size: once; v_call: TRBV9; cdr3_aa: CASSGDRGNEQFF; cdr3_nt: TGTGCCAGCAGCGGCGACAGGGGGAATGAGCAGTTCTTC
j_call: TRBJ1-2; d_call: TRBD1; clone_size: -; v_call: TRBV11-2; cdr3_aa: CASSLRTGGHGYTF; cdr3_nt: TGTGCCAGCAGCCTGCGGACAGGGGGCCATGGCTACACCTTC
j_call: TRBJ2-3; d_call: -; clone_size: -; v_call: TRBV4-1; cdr3_aa: CASSPGLSDTQYF; cdr3_nt: TGCGCCAGCAGCCCGGGACTTTCCGATACGCAGTATTTT
j_call: TRBJ2-1; d_call: TRBD2; clone_size: once; v_call: TRBV5-5; cdr3_aa: CASSLGAGGGDEQFF; cdr3_nt: TGTGCCAGCAGCTTGGGGGCGGGAGGGGGCGATGAGCAGTTCTTC
j_call: TRBJ2-2; d_call: -; clone_size: -; v_call: TRBV10-2; cdr3_aa: CASSGTALAYTGELFF; cdr3_nt: TGCGCCAGCAGTGGGACAGCCCTGGCGTACACCGGGGAGCTGTTTTTT
j_call: TRBJ2-3; d_call: TRBD2; clone_size: -; v_call: TRBV9; cdr3_aa: CASSVSGRGATDTQYF; cdr3_nt: TGTGCCAGCAGCGTGAGCGGGAGAGGTGCTACAGATACGCAGTATTTT
j_call: TRBJ2-7; d_call: -; clone_size: -; v_call: TRBV27; cdr3_aa: CASTPSGGREAYEQYF; cdr3_nt: TGTGCCAGCACCCCTTCGGGGGGCAGGGAGGCCTACGAGCAGTACTTC
j_call: TRBJ2-7; d_call: -; clone_size: -; v_call: TRBV6-6; cdr3_aa: CASSPNHTPSYEQYF; cdr3_nt: TGTGCCAGCAGCCCTAACCATACCCCTTCCTACGAGCAGTACTTC
j_call: TRBJ1-2; d_call: TRBD1; clone_size: -; v_call: TRBV27; cdr3_aa: CASSLSMTGQGGYTF; cdr3_nt: TGTGCCAGCAGTTTATCGATGACAGGGCAGGGCGGCTACACCTTC
j_call: TRBJ2-5; d_call: TRBD2; clone_size: -; v_call: TRBV30; cdr3_aa: CALTLTSGRREQYF; cdr3_nt: TGTGCATTGACCCTGACTAGCGGGAGGAGGGAGCAGTACTTC
j_call: TRBJ1-2; d_call: TRBD1; clone_size: -; v_call: TRBV2; cdr3_aa: CASSVQGYGYTF; cdr3_nt: TGTGCCAGCAGTGTACAGGGGTATGGCTACACCTTC
j_call: TRBJ2-2; d_call: TRBD1; clone_size: -; v_call: TRBV6-4; cdr3_aa: CASSDSRQGAGGELFF; cdr3_nt: TGTGCCAGCAGTGACTCCAGGCAGGGGGCCGGCGGGGAGCTGTTTTTT
j_call: TRBJ2-1; d_call: TRBD1; clone_size: -; v_call: TRBV6-1; cdr3_aa: CASSNGQGSYNEQFF; cdr3_nt: TGTGCCAGCAGTAACGGACAGGGCTCCTACAATGAGCAGTTCTTC
j_call: TRBJ2-7; d_call: -; clone_size: -; v_call: TRBV27; cdr3_aa: CASRSPGLYEQYF; cdr3_nt: TGTGCCAGCAGGTCCCCCGGTCTCTACGAGCAGTACTTC
j_call: TRBJ1-1; d_call: TRBD1; clone_size: -; v_call: TRBV10-3; cdr3_aa: CAISEKTGAMNTEAFF; cdr3_nt: TGTGCCATCAGTGAGAAAACAGGGGCCATGAACACTGAAGCTTTCTTT
j_call: TRBJ1-5; d_call: -; clone_size: -; v_call: TRBV6-4; cdr3_aa: CASSPGADSNQPQHF; cdr3_nt: TGTGCCAGCAGTCCTGGTGCGGATAGCAATCAGCCCCAGCATTTT
j_call: TRBJ1-2; d_call: TRBD1; clone_size: -; v_call: TRBV6-6; cdr3_aa: CASSLTGQGDYGYTF; cdr3_nt: TGTGCCAGCAGCCTAACCGGACAGGGCGACTATGGCTACACCTTC
j_call: TRBJ2-7; d_call: TRBD1; clone_size: -; v_call: TRBV30; cdr3_aa: CAWSVTGAYEQYF; cdr3_nt: TGTGCCTGGAGTGTAACAGGGGCCTACGAGCAGTACTTC
j_call: TRBJ2-7; d_call: -; clone_size: once; v_call: TRBV4-2; cdr3_aa: CASSQGERGPLAFSYEQYF; cdr3_nt: TGTGCCAGCAGCCAAGGGGAACGGGGTCCTTTGGCCTTCTCCTACGAGCAGTACTTC
j_call: TRBJ2-7; d_call: TRBD2; clone_size: -; v_call: TRBV5-5; cdr3_aa: CASSLGGRDEQYF; cdr3_nt: TGTGCCAGCAGCCTCGGGGGGAGGGACGAGCAGTACTTC
j_call: TRBJ2-5; d_call: TRBD2; clone_size: -; v_call: TRBV5-1; cdr3_aa: CASSFRGLAGGPRETQYF; cdr3_nt: TGCGCCAGCAGCTTCCGCGGACTAGCGGGAGGGCCGCGAGAGACCCAGTACTTC
j_call: TRBJ1-4; d_call: -; clone_size: -; v_call: TRBV7-6; cdr3_aa: CASSSTMFSNEKLFF; cdr3_nt: TGTGCCAGCAGCTCTACGATGTTCTCTAATGAAAAACTGTTTTTT
j_call: TRBJ1-1; d_call: -; clone_size: -; v_call: TRBV27; cdr3_aa: CASSLQGTFTEAFF; cdr3_nt: TGTGCCAGCAGTTTACAGGGGACGTTCACTGAAGCTTTCTTT
j_call: TRBJ2-5; d_call: -; clone_size: -; v_call: TRBV25-1; cdr3_aa: CASSSETQETQYF; cdr3_nt: TGTGCCAGCAGTAGCGAGACCCAAGAGACCCAGTACTTC
j_call: TRBJ1-6; d_call: -; clone_size: -; v_call: TRBV4-1; cdr3_aa: CASSQGDSGADLHF; cdr3_nt: TGCGCCAGCAGCCAAGGGGACTCCGGCGCTGACCTCCACTTT
j_call: TRBJ2-7; d_call: TRBD2; clone_size: -; v_call: TRBV7-9; cdr3_aa: CASSLSGASYEQYF; cdr3_nt: TGTGCCAGCAGCCTTAGCGGGGCATCCTACGAGCAGTACTTC
j_call: TRBJ2-2; d_call: -; clone_size: -; v_call: TRBV11-2; cdr3_aa: CASSSLTGTNTGELFF; cdr3_nt: TGTGCCAGCAGCTCCCTAACGGGGACGAACACCGGGGAGCTGTTTTTT
j_call: TRBJ1-2; d_call: -; clone_size: few; v_call: TRBV4-1; cdr3_aa: CASSLGGANYGYTF; cdr3_nt: TGCGCCAGCAGCCTCGGGGGAGCTAACTATGGCTACACCTTC
j_call: TRBJ2-3; d_call: TRBD2; clone_size: -; v_call: TRBV4-2; cdr3_aa: CASRPLAAHTDTQYF; cdr3_nt: TGTGCCAGCAGACCACTAGCGGCGCACACAGATACGCAGTATTTT
j_call: TRBJ2-1; d_call: TRBD2; clone_size: -; v_call: TRBV11-2; cdr3_aa: CASSPGLAGDYNEQFF; cdr3_nt: TGTGCCAGCAGCCCGGGACTAGCGGGAGACTACAATGAGCAGTTCTTC
j_call: TRBJ2-7; d_call: TRBD2; clone_size: -; v_call: TRBV15; cdr3_aa: CATSPSGLAGRGGYEQYF; cdr3_nt: TGTGCCACCAGCCCCTCGGGACTAGCGGGAAGAGGGGGCTACGAGCAGTACTTC
j_call: TRBJ2-7; d_call: -; clone_size: -; v_call: TRBV28; cdr3_aa: CASSFGDLAYYEQYF; cdr3_nt: TGTGCCAGCAGTTTTGGAGATTTAGCATACTACGAGCAGTACTTC
j_call: TRBJ2-1; d_call: -; clone_size: -; v_call: TRBV18; cdr3_aa: CASSDAGSSYNEQFF; cdr3_nt: TGTGCCAGCTCCGACGCGGGGAGCTCCTACAATGAGCAGTTCTTC
j_call: TRBJ2-3; d_call: TRBD2; clone_size: -; v_call: TRBV27; cdr3_aa: CASSLAGGRLDTQYF; cdr3_nt: TGTGCCAGCAGTTTAGCGGGAGGGAGGTTAGATACGCAGTATTTT
j_call: TRBJ2-7; d_call: TRBD1; clone_size: -; v_call: TRBV29-1; cdr3_aa: CSVPGQGYEQYF; cdr3_nt: TGCAGCGTACCGGGACAGGGATACGAGCAGTACTTC